This T cell receptor beta chain comes out of a study of T cell changes during pregnancy in multiple sclerosis (dated by TCRdb to the late 2010s). Looking at the study overall: In women with multiple sclerosis, the researchers looked at how the T cell repertoire shifted as pregnancy progressed.

The germline V gene (reference sequence) gives CDR1 as LNHDA and CDR2 as SQIVND. At the junction V is shortened by 8 bases and J by 2 bases; bases outside the gene matches: 7. The CDR3 starts with the cysteine, ends with the phenylalanine, and has 14 residues. The retained sequence is limited to the CDR3, 42 bases, with the frame set at the first base. Libraries were prepared through the immunoSEQ multiplex PCR assay. TCRdb stores this immuneACCESS table with in-frame sequences only. Part of the clones is absent; in the studies checked, under half of the shortfall reflects unresolved V genes, and no reason is known for the rest. The sample has around 61,000 clones on record, 85% to 90% of them singletons. Roughly 5.3% of the sample rests with the top ten. On this clone itself: Its antigen target is currently unknown. One base away there is no much larger clone; base qualities are not given.

The origin of this receptor is a human donor whose cells served as feeder cells for cultures in a pregnancy study. Sequencing was done on a sample of peripheral blood from another person, used as feeder cells. The receptor chain draws on TRBV19 and TRBJ2-7; 9 bases in the middle match TRBD1. The DNA is as follows: TGTGCCAGTCTACCGGGACAGGGCACCTACGAGCAGTACTTC. Translated, this is CASLPGQGTYEQYF.